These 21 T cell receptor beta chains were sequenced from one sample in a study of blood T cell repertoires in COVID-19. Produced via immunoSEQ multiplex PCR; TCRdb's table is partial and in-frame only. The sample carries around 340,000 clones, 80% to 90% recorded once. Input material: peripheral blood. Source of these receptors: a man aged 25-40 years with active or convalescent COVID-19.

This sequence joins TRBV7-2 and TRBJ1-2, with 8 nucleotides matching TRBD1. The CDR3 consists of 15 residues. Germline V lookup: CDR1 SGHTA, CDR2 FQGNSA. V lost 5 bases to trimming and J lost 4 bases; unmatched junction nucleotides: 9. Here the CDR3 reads CASSDITGGVYGYTF. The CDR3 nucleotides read TGTGCCAGCAGCGATATCACAGGGGGGGTCTATGGCTACACCTTC.

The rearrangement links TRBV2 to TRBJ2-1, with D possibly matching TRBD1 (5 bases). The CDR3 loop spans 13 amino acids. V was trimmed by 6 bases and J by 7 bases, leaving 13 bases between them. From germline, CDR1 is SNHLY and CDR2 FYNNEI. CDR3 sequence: CASSENSGNEQFF. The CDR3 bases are TGTGCCAGCAGCGAGAATTCAGGGAATGAGCAGTTCTTC. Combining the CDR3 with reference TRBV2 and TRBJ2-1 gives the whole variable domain EPEVTQTPSHQVTQMGQEVILRCVPISNHLYFYWYRQILGQKVEFLVSFYNNEISEKSEIFDDQFSVERPDGSNFTLKIRSTKLEDSAMYFCASSENSGNEQFFGPGTRLTVL.

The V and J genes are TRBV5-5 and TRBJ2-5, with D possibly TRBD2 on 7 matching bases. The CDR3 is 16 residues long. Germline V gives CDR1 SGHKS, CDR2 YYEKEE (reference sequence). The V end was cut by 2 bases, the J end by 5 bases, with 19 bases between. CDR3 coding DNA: TGTGCCAGCAGCTTAGCCCCGGGGGGCGCGGGGGAGACCCAGTACTTC. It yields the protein CASSLAPGGAGETQYF.

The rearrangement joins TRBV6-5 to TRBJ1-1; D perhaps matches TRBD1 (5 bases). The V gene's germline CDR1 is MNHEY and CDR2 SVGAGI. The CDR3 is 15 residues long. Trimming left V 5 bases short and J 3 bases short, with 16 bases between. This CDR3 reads CASSTLAGADTEAFF. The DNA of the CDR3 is TGTGCCAGCAGTACTCTGGCTGGGGCGGACACTGAAGCTTTCTTT.

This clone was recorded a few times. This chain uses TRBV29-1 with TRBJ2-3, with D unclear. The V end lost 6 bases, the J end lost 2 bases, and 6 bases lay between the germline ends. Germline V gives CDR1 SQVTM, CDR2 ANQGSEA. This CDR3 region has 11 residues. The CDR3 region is CSVDTTDTQYF. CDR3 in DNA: TGCAGCGTCGACACCACAGATACGCAGTATTTT.

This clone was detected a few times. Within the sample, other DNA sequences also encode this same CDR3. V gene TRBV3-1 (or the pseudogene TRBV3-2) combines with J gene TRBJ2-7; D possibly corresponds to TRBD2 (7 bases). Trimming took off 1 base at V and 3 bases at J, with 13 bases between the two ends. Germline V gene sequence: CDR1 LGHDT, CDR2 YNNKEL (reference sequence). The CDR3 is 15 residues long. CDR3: CASSQGLRGGYEQYF. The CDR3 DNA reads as TGTGCCAGCAGCCAAGGTCTGAGGGGGGGCTACGAGCAGTACTTC.

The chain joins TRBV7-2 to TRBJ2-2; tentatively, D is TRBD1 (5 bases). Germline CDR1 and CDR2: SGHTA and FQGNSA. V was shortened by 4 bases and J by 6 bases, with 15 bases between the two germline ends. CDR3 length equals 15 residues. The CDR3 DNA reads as TGTGCCAGCAGCTGGGGCGGCCTAAACGCCGGGGAGCTGTTTTTT. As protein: CASSWGGLNAGELFF.

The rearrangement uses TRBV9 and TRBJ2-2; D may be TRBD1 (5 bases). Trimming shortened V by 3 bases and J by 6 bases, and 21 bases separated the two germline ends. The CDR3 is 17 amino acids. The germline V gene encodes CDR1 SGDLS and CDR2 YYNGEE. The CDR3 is CASSGISETEPSGELFF. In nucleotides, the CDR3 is TGTGCCAGCAGCGGGATTTCGGAGACAGAACCCTCCGGGGAGCTGTTTTTT.

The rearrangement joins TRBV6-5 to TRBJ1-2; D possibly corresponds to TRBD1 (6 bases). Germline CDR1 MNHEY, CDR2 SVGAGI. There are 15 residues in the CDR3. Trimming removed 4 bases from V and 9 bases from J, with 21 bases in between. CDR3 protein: CASSSRDNRGLSYTF. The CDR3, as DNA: TGTGCCAGCAGTTCCCGGGACAATCGAGGATTGAGCTACACCTTC.

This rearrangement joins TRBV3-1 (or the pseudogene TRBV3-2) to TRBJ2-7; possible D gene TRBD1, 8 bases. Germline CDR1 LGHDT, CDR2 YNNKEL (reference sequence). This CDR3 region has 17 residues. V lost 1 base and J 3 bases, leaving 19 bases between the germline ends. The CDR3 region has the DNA TGTGCCAGCAGCCAAGGACAGGGGAGGGAAACGAACTACGAGCAGTACTTC. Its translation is CASSQGQGRETNYEQYF.

In DNA form, the CDR3 reads TGTGCCAGCAGCTGGGGGGGATTCCAAGAGACCCAGTACTTC. Translating gives CASSWGGFQETQYF. V and J are TRBV7-9 and TRBJ2-5; 7 bases agree with TRBD2. Losses at the gene ends were 4 bases for V and 1 base for J; bases not matched to a gene: 3. The germline CDR1 and CDR2 sequences are SEHNR and FQNEAQ (reference sequence). This CDR3 is 14 amino acids long.

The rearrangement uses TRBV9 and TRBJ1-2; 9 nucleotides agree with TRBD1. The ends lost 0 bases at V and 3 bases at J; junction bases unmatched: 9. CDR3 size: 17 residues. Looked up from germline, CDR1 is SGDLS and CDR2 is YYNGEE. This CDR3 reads CASSVDGKTGGDYGYTF. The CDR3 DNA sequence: TGTGCCAGCAGCGTAGATGGGAAGACAGGGGGGGACTATGGCTACACCTTC.

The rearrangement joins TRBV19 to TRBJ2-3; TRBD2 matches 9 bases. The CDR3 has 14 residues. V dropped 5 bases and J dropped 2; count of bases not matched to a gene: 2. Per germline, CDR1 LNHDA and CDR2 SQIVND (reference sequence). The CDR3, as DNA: TGTGCCAGTAGTCCTAGCGGGGTCACAGATACGCAGTATTTT. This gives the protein CASSPSGVTDTQYF.

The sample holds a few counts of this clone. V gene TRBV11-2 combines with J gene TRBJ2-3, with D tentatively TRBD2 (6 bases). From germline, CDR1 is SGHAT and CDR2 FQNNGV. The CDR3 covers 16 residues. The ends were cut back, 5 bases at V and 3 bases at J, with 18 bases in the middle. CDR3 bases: TGTGCCAGCAGCACGCTCCGGGGGAGGAGGACAGATACGCAGTATTTT. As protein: CASSTLRGRRTDTQYF.

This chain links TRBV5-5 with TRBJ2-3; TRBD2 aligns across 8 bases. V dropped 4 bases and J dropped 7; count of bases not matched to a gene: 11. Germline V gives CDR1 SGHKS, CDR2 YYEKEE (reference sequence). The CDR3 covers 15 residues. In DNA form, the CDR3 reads TGTGCCAGCAGCCCGCGGGGGGCCGAGCCTAATACGCAGTATTTT. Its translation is CASSPRGAEPNTQYF.

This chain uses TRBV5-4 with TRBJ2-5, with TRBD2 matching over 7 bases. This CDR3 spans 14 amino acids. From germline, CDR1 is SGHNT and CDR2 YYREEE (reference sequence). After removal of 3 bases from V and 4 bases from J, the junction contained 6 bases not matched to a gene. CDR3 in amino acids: CASSSHGGRETQYF. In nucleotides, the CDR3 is TGTGCCAGCAGCTCTCATGGCGGGAGAGAGACCCAGTACTTC. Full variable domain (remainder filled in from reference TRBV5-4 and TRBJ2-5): ETGVTQSPTHLIKTRGQQVTLRCSSQSGHNTVSWYQQALGQGPQFIFQYYREEENGRGNFPPRFSGLQFPNYSSELNVNALELDDSALYLCASSSHGGRETQYFGPGTRLLVL.

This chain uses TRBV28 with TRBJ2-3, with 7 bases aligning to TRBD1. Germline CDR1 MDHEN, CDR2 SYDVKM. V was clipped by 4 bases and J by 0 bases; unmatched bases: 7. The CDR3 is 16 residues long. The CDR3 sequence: CASSSRGRASTDTQYF. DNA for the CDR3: TGTGCCAGCAGTTCAAGGGGGCGGGCCAGCACAGATACGCAGTATTTT.

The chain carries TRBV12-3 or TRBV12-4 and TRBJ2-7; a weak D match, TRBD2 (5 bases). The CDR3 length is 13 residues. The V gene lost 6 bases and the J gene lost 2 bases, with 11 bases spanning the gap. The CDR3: CASRPAGTYEQYF. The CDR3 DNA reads TGTGCCAGCAGACCCGCCGGGACCTACGAGCAGTACTTC.

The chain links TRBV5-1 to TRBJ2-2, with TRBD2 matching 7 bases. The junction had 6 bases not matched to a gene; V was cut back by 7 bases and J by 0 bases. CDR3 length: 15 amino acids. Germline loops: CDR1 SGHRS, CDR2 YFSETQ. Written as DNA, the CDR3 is TGCGCCAGCGGGTCTCTAGCGGCGAACACCGGGGAGCTGTTTTTT. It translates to CASGSLAANTGELFF. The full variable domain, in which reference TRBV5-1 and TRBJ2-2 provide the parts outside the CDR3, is KAGVTQTPRYLIKTRGQQVTLSCSPISGHRSVSWYQQTPGQGLQFLFEYFSETQRNKGNFPGRFSGRQFSNSRSEMNVSTLELGDSALYLCASGSLAANTGELFFGEGSRLTVL.

CDR3 nucleotide sequence: TGTGCCAGCAGCTTAGATGCGAGGGCGTCTAGGTACGAGCAGTACTTC. Translation gives CASSLDARASRYEQYF. This sequence joins TRBV11-3 and TRBJ2-7; the D gene is possibly TRBD2 (5 bases). Trimming stripped 0 bases from V and 4 bases from J, with 16 bases between. CDR3 length equals 16 residues. The germline V gene has CDR1 SGHNT and CDR2 YENEEA.

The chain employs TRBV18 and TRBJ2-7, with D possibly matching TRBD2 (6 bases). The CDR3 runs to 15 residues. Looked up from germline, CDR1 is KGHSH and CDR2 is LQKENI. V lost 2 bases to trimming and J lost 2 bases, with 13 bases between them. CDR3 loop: CASSPVLAGTYEQYF. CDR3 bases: TGTGCCAGCTCACCAGTGCTGGCGGGGACCTACGAGCAGTACTTC.